The 7 T cell receptor beta chains in this list originate from one sample, sequenced in a study of neurological immune-mediated disorders. TCRdb processed the 5' RACE reads anew with MiXCR; each CDR3 protein has one entry. This table has tens of thousands of distinct CDR3 sequences, 9.5% to 12% appearing once. Specified time point: longitudinal time-point 1 (baseline). The source material was PBMCs. Receptor source: a male donor with HTLV-1-associated myelopathy (HAM/TSP).

This rearrangement joins TRBV7-2 to TRBJ1-1; D is ambiguous. The germline CDR1 and CDR2 sequences are SGHTA and FQGNSA. V was shortened by 5 bases and J by 2 bases, with 9 bases between the two germline ends. The CDR3 has 13 amino acids. CDR3 DNA sequence: TGTGCCAGCAGCCCCATGGGAAACACTGAAGCTTTCTTT. Protein sequence: CASSPMGNTEAFF.

This clonotype was seen at least ten times. The rearrangement uses TRBV7-6 and TRBJ2-5; no reliable D call. This CDR3 has 13 residues. CDR1 is SGHVS, CDR2 FNYEAQ, per germline. V was trimmed by 4 bases and J by 5 bases, leaving 11 bases between them. The CDR3 here is CASSSWVRETQYF. The CDR3 DNA follows: TGTGCCAGCAGCTCATGGGTGCGGGAGACCCAGTACTTC.

This clonotype was seen ten or more times. The genes are TRBV20-1 and TRBJ1-6; D ambiguous. Trimming cost V 0 bases and J 14 bases, with 17 bases left between them. CDR1 and CDR2 (germline): DFQATT, SNEGSKA (reference sequence). CDR3 length: 14 amino acids. This chain's CDR3 is CSARDGISLLSLHF. The CDR3 region has the DNA TGCAGTGCTAGAGACGGGATTTCCCTCTTGTCCCTCCACTTT.

This clonotype was seen ten or more times. The V call is TRBV5-1, the J call TRBJ1-6, with D hard to call. The V end lost 3 bases, the J end lost 2 bases, and 12 bases lay between the germline ends. Germline assignment: CDR1 SGHRS and CDR2 YFSETQ. This CDR3 comprises 16 residues. CDR3 bases: TGCGCCAGCAGCTCCTCTTTTGGAGCCTATAATTCACCCCTCCACTTT. It specifies CASSSSFGAYNSPLHF.

This clonotype appeared many times. V gene TRBV2 combines with J gene TRBJ1-2; unclear D gene. The CDR3 sequence is 11 residues long. Germline-derived CDR1 and CDR2 are SNHLY and FYNNEI. Trimming pared 2 bases from V and 2 bases from J, leaving 0 bases between. This CDR3 reads CASSENYGYTF. In nucleotides, the CDR3 is TGTGCCAGCAGTGAAAACTATGGCTACACCTTC. The whole variable domain, remainder taken from reference TRBV2 and TRBJ1-2, is EPEVTQTPSHQVTQMGQEVILRCVPISNHLYFYWYRQILGQKVEFLVSFYNNEISEKSEIFDDQFSVERPDGSNFTLKIRSTKLEDSAMYFCASSENYGYTFGSGTRLTVV.

This clonotype was found many times. CDR3 in amino acids: CASGIGTDLGKLFF. DNA of the CDR3: TGTGCCAGCGGCATTGGGACAGACCTCGGGAAACTGTTTTTT. This chain joins TRBV28 and TRBJ1-4, with 7 bases matching TRBD1. This CDR3 spans 14 amino acids. The germline gives CDR1 MDHEN, CDR2 SYDVKM. J gave up 11 bases and V 8 bases, and 14 bases lay outside the gene matches.

This clonotype was observed a handful of times. This chain links TRBV25-1 with TRBJ2-7; perhaps D is TRBD1 or TRBD2 (5 bases each). Germline values: CDR1 MGHDK, CDR2 SYGVNS. This CDR3 spans 13 amino acids. V lost 3 bases and J 5 bases, leaving 11 bases between the germline ends. The CDR3 bases are TGTGCCAGCAGTGACCCGGGACGTAACGAGCAGTACTTC. As protein: CASSDPGRNEQYF.